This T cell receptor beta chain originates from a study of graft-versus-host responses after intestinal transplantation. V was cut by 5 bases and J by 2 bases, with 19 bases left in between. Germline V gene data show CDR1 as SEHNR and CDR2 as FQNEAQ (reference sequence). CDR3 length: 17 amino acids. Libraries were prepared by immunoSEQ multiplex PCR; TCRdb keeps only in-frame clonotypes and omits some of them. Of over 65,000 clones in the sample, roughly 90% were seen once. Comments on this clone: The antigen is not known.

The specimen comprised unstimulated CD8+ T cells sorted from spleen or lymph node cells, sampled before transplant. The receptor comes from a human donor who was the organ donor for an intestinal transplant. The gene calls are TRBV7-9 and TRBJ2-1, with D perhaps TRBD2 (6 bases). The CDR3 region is CASSHLGGGETYNEQFF. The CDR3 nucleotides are TGTGCCAGCAGCCATCTGGGGGGTGGAGAAACCTACAATGAGCAGTTCTTC.